This is a list of T cell receptor beta chains from one sample in a study of molecular identifiers for immune sequencing clone quantification. TCRdb ran MiXCR on the PCR reads and lists one entry per CDR3 protein. Among approximately 500,000 distinct CDR3 sequences, around 25% were seen once, and the ten largest hold around 0.78%. Sequenced: naive CD8+ T cells from blood, with Jurkat cell RNA spiked in. All receptors derive from a human donor in good health. Some libraries in this study had Jurkat cell RNA spiked in. Each CDR3 is given with its conserved first and last residue. A D gene is named only where the DNA matches it firmly. Size values are once, few and many counts, or a class for expanded clones, and some rows have none.

many	TRBV13	TRBD1	TRBJ1-1	CASSLWDSEAFF	TGTGCCAGCAGCCTTTGGGACAGTGAAGCTTTCTTT
many	TRBV5-1	.	TRBJ2-5	CASSIDRYQETQYF	TGCGCCAGCAGCATCGACAGGTACCAAGAGACCCAGTACTTC
few	TRBV9	TRBD2	TRBJ2-1	CASSVYAGGAYNEQFF	TGTGCCAGCAGCGTATATGCGGGAGGGGCCTACAATGAGCAGTTCTTC
once	TRBV5-1	TRBD1	TRBJ1-1	CASSYQGATEACF	TGCGCCAGCAGCTACCAGGGGGCCACCGAAGCTTGCTTT
.	TRBV28	TRBD2	TRBJ2-7	CASSFSSGGQTYEQYF	TGTGCCAGCAGTTTCTCTAGCGGGGGGCAAACTTACGAGCAGTACTTC
few	TRBV13	TRBD1	TRBJ1-2	CASSAGQGNYGYTF	TGTGCCAGCAGCGCGGGACAGGGGAACTATGGCTACACCTTC
.	TRBV10-3	.	TRBJ2-3	CAISESVGGKTDTQYF	TGTGCCATCAGTGAGTCAGTAGGGGGTAAGACAGATACGCAGTATTTT
many	TRBV9	.	TRBJ2-7	CASSAGPDRSYEQYF	TGTGCCAGCAGCGCGGGGCCCGACAGAAGCTACGAGCAGTACTTC
.	TRBV6-6	.	TRBJ2-1	CASSNPRDTTYNEQFF	TGTGCCAGCAGTAACCCTCGAGACACCACCTACAATGAGCAGTTCTTC
many	TRBV28	.	TRBJ2-5	CASSPSRYSAAQYF	TGTGCCAGCAGCCCAAGTCGGTACAGTGCGGCCCAGTACTTC
.	TRBV7-9	.	TRBJ2-1	CASSLPVEQFF	TGTGCCAGCAGCTTGCCGGTTGAGCAGTTCTTC
many	TRBV11-1	.	TRBJ2-7	CASSSVPSGGEQYF	TGTGCCAGCAGCTCCGTACCTTCCGGGGGCGAGCAGTACTTC
few	TRBV10-3	.	TRBJ1-4	CAISDPGLEKLVF	TGTGCCATCAGTGATCCCGGACTAGAAAAACTGGTTTTT
many	TRBV14	.	TRBJ2-2	CASSQDSVLLAANTGELFF	TGTGCCAGCAGCCAAGATTCGGTTTTGTTGGCAGCCAACACCGGGGAGCTGTTTTTT
.	TRBV6-9	.	TRBJ2-2	CASSYSPTGELFF	TGTGCCAGCAGTTATTCCCCCACCGGGGAGCTGTTTTTT
.	TRBV7-9	.	TRBJ2-6	CAGSLSAGARSGANVLTF	TGTGCCGGCAGCTTATCGGCAGGGGCCCGCTCTGGGGCCAACGTCCTGACTTTC
once	TRBV6-2/TRBV6-3	.	TRBJ1-2	CASSYSGSGYPF	TGTGCCAGCAGTTACTCTGGGTCCGGCTACCCCTTC
few	TRBV3-1	.	TRBJ1-2	CASSQEGRVRNYGYTF	TGTGCCAGCAGCCAAGAGGGGAGGGTGCGTAACTATGGCTACACCTTC
many	TRBV29-1	.	TRBJ2-7	CSVEDRDGRHEQYF	TGCAGCGTTGAGGATAGGGACGGAAGGCACGAGCAGTACTTC
few	TRBV20-1	TRBD2	TRBJ2-5	CSARFAGGVRGETQYF	TGCAGTGCTAGATTCGCGGGAGGCGTGAGGGGAGAGACCCAGTACTTC
few	TRBV20-1	.	TRBJ1-1	CSAPEVGTEAFF	TGCAGTGCCCCCGAGGTCGGCACTGAAGCTTTCTTT
.	TRBV27	TRBD2	TRBJ2-7	CASSLTSGADEQYF	TGTGCCAGCAGTTTGACTAGCGGGGCGGACGAGCAGTACTTC